Each of the 17 T cell receptor beta chains below was sequenced from the same sample in a study of blood T cell repertoires in COVID-19. Profiled with immunoSEQ multiplex PCR; TCRdb holds only in-frame clones, not every one. The sample contains about 30,000 clones, 88% of which appear only once. The sample was peripheral blood. These receptors all come from a human donor in a cohort sampled during active COVID-19.

The J gene is TRBJ2-3, the V gene TRBV11-2; D might be TRBD1 (6 bases). This CDR3 is built from 15 residues. V was shortened by 5 bases and J by 3 bases, with 15 bases between the two germline ends. Per germline, CDR1 SGHAT and CDR2 FQNNGV. CDR3 nucleotides: TGTGCCAGCAGCCCTGAGGGGGTGAGGACAGATACGCAGTATTTT. Translation gives CASSPEGVRTDTQYF.

The chain employs TRBV19 and TRBJ1-1, with a tentative D call TRBD1 (5 bases). Germline CDR1 and CDR2: LNHDA and SQIVND (reference sequence). V lost 3 bases and J lost 1, with 12 bases in between. The CDR3 runs to 15 residues. The CDR3 sequence is CASSMVRRGNTEAFF. CDR3 nucleotides: TGTGCCAGTAGTATGGTGAGGAGGGGGAACACTGAAGCTTTCTTT.

The chain is built from TRBV29-1 and TRBJ2-5, with 11 positions matching TRBD2. CDR1 SQVTM and CDR2 ANQGSEA come from the germline V gene. V was clipped by 3 bases and J by 1 base; unmatched bases: 7. The CDR3 length is 16 residues. The CDR3: CSVDGLAGGFQETQYF. As DNA, the CDR3 is TGCAGCGTTGACGGTTTAGCGGGGGGGTTCCAAGAGACCCAGTACTTC.

The genes are TRBV14 and TRBJ2-7; possibly TRBD1 for D (5 bases). V lost 4 bases, J lost 0 bases, and 13 bases lay in between. The CDR3 is 15 amino acids. Germline loops: CDR1 SGHDN, CDR2 FVKESK. The CDR3 coding sequence is TGTGCCAGCAGCCTTCGACAGTCCAGCTCCTACGAGCAGTACTTC. Amino acids: CASSLRQSSSYEQYF.

The chain employs TRBV5-4 and TRBJ2-3; 7 bases are shared with TRBD1. The CDR3 runs to 15 residues. Germline CDR1 SGHNT, CDR2 YYREEE (reference sequence). V lost 4 bases to trimming and J lost 8 bases; unmatched junction nucleotides: 13. CDR3 amino acids: CASSDPGQSWGTQYF. Here the CDR3 DNA reads TGTGCCAGCAGCGATCCGGGACAGAGCTGGGGTACGCAGTATTTT.

The chain links TRBV6-6 to TRBJ1-3; no reliable D call. The germline V gene encodes CDR1 MNHNY and CDR2 SVGAGI (reference sequence). V was shortened by 8 bases and J by 0 bases, with 2 bases between the two germline ends. CDR3 length: 11 residues. The CDR3 DNA is TGTGCCAGCCACTCTGGAAACACCATATATTTT. It translates to CASHSGNTIYF.

The chain uses TRBV6-1 and TRBJ2-2; TRBD1 is a possible D gene (5 bases). This CDR3 comprises 16 residues. The ends were cut back, 2 bases at V and 2 bases at J, with 12 bases in the middle. Germline V lookup: CDR1 MNHNS, CDR2 SASEGT. CDR3 sequence (DNA): TGTGCCAGCAGTGAATTACCAGGGTTAAACACCGGGGAGCTGTTTTTT. Encoded protein: CASSELPGLNTGELFF.

V is TRBV6-5 and J is TRBJ2-1; 7 nucleotides line up with TRBD2. V dropped 11 bases and J dropped 4; count of bases not matched to a gene: 14. CDR3 length: 15 amino acids. Germline V gene data show CDR1 as MNHEY and CDR2 as SVGAGI. CDR3 nucleotides: TGTGCCCCCCTCCCTGGGGGGGGGATTTACAATGAGCAGTTCTTC. This sequence encodes CAPLPGGGIYNEQFF.

The rearrangement uses TRBV2 and TRBJ2-5; D unresolved. Germline loops: CDR1 SNHLY, CDR2 FYNNEI. The V and J ends lost 10 bases and 1 base respectively, with 10 bases between them. This CDR3 region has 12 residues. The CDR3 coding sequence is TGTGCCACACAACGCTCCCAAGAGACCCAGTACTTC. Its protein is CATQRSQETQYF.

CDR3 coding DNA: TGCGCCAGCAGCTTGTACCCAGGGGGCTATGGCTACACCTTC. Its protein product is CASSLYPGGYGYTF. The chain couples TRBV5-1 to TRBJ1-2, with 7 bases lining up with TRBD1. The trim removed 1 base at V and 4 bases at J, leaving 4 bases unmatched. Looked up from germline, CDR1 is SGHRS and CDR2 is YFSETQ. The CDR3 loop spans 14 amino acids.

On this clone: Additional DNA sequences in this sample encode the identical CDR3. This rearrangement joins TRBV7-9 to TRBJ1-1; D is undetermined. In germline, CDR1 is SEHNR, CDR2 FQNEAQ (reference sequence). This CDR3 is 15 amino acids long. The V end lost 2 bases, the J end lost 0 bases, and 10 bases lay between the germline ends. The CDR3 DNA sequence: TGTGCCAGCAGCTTACTAGCAGACATGAACACTGAAGCTTTCTTT. This translates into CASSLLADMNTEAFF.

The V call is TRBV4-1, the J call TRBJ2-7, with 14 bases matching TRBD2. V was clipped by 6 bases and J by 3 bases; unmatched bases: 4. The CDR3 totals 15 residues. Germline V CDR1 and CDR2: MGHRA, YSYEKL. The CDR3 DNA is TGCGCCAGCAGGGGGACTAGCGGGGGTAACTACGAGCAGTACTTC. This codes for CASRGTSGGNYEQYF.

The J gene is TRBJ1-1, the V gene TRBV19, with D possibly being TRBD1 (6 bases). V was clipped by 6 bases and J by 1 base, with 15 bases between them. CDR1 and CDR2 (germline): LNHDA, SQIVND (reference sequence). The CDR3 extends over 15 amino acids. CDR3 bases: TGTGCCAGTAGCCCGGGAAGGACAGCGAACACTGAAGCTTTCTTT. Translated, it gives CASSPGRTANTEAFF. Together with reference TRBV19 and TRBJ1-1, the CDR3 gives the full variable domain: DGGITQSPKYLFRKEGQNVTLSCEQNLNHDAMYWYRQDPGQGLRLIYYSQIVNDFQKGDIAEGYSVSREKKESFPLTVTSAQKNPTAFYLCASSPGRTANTEAFFGQGTRLTVV.

This chain joins TRBV12-3 or TRBV12-4 and TRBJ1-2; possible D gene TRBD1, 5 bases. Trimming cost V 6 bases and J 2 bases, with 10 bases left between them. This CDR3 spans 13 amino acids. CDR3 loop: CASSLQGNYGYTF. As DNA, the CDR3 is TGTGCCAGCAGCCTGCAGGGCAACTATGGCTACACCTTC.

The chain carries TRBV7-6 and TRBJ1-2; D possibly corresponds to TRBD1 (5 bases). V was cut by 0 bases and J by 5 bases, with 13 bases left in between. Germline CDR1 and CDR2: SGHVS and FNYEAQ. The length of the CDR3 is 15 residues. CDR3 in amino acids: CASSLADVGEYGYTF. The CDR3 DNA is TGTGCCAGCAGCTTAGCTGACGTAGGGGAATATGGCTACACCTTC.

The V gene is TRBV7-9, the J gene TRBJ2-1, with D possibly matching TRBD1 (5 bases). V lost 1 base, J lost 9 bases, and 10 bases lay in between. This CDR3 region has 13 residues. Per the germline V gene, CDR1 is SEHNR and CDR2 is FQNEAQ (reference sequence). The CDR3 DNA reads as TGTGCCAGCAGCTTAGAGGGGTGGGGTGAGCAGTTCTTC. It translates to CASSLEGWGEQFF.

The chain links TRBV18 to TRBJ1-4, with TRBD1 as a possible D gene (5 bases). Per the germline V gene, CDR1 is KGHSH and CDR2 is LQKENI. There are 15 residues in the CDR3. Trimming removed 3 bases at V and 4 bases at J, with 12 bases between. DNA of the CDR3: TGTGCCAGCTCACCCCTAGGGGCCGGTAATGAAAAACTGTTTTTT. Translating gives CASSPLGAGNEKLFF.